This T cell receptor beta chain derives from a study of blood T cell repertoires in COVID-19. Overall study: Researchers got acute and convalescent COVID-19 samples from the United States, Italy and Spain. From T cells, B-cell-depleted T cells, or PBMCs came the material, which was cDNA or gDNA.

This clone has at least ten counts. The CDR3 runs to 13 residues. From germline, CDR1 is SGHTA and CDR2 FQGTGA. V shed 3 bases and J shed 5 bases, with 10 bases lying between them. Original data processing: Amplification of reference gene primers was used by the study to estimate nucleated cell counts. Data came from immunoSEQ multiplex PCR; TCRdb stores just in-frame clones and leaves some out. V, J and clone size derive from that table, while D and trimming were established from the DNA sequence. Of 95,000 to 150,000 clones detected, about four fifths appear once; the ten largest clones hold roughly 16%.

The chain is built from TRBV7-3 and TRBJ2-5; TRBD2 is a possible D gene (5 bases). The receptor was isolated from a man between 60 and 70 years old with active or convalescent COVID-19. Sequencing was carried out using peripheral blood. The CDR3 sequence is CASSFGSAETQYF. CDR3 nucleotide sequence: TGTGCCAGCAGCTTCGGTAGCGCTGAGACCCAGTACTTC.